This note documents a single T cell receptor (beta chain) sequence. TCRdb's table, derived via immunoSEQ multiplex PCR, lists solely in-frame clones and lacks some. The repertoire has about 250,000 clones, under 90% of them found once; the top ten carry approximately 1.6%. The data were taken from a study of blood T cell repertoires in COVID-19. The wider study: T cells, B-cell-depleted T cells, or PBMCs supplied cDNA or gDNA.

Recruits, aged roughly 18 to 95 years, lived in around 24 US areas. This CDR3 spans 16 amino acids. Between the trimmed V and J ends, which lost 0 bases and 4 bases, there was a span of 15 bases. Germline V lookup: CDR1 LGHDT, CDR2 YNNKEL (reference sequence). The receptor comes from a man between 40 and 49 years old who had recovered from COVID-19. Material: PBMCs or T cells enriched from blood (not recorded which). This chain joins TRBV3-1 (or the pseudogene TRBV3-2) and TRBJ1-2; TRBD1 is a possible D gene (5 bases). The CDR3 region is CASSQDAGRIAYGYTF. The DNA for the CDR3 is TGTGCCAGCAGCCAAGATGCAGGGCGGATAGCCTATGGCTACACCTTC.